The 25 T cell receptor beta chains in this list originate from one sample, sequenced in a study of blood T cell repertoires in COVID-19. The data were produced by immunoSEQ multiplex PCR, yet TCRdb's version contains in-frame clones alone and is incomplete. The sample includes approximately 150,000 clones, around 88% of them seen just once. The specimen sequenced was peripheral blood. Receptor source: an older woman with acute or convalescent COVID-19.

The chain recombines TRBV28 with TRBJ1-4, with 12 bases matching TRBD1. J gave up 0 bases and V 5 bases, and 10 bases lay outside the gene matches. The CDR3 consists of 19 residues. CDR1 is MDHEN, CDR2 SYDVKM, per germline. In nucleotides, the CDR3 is TGTGCCAGCAGTCCCAGGGACAGGGGGCTGAAAACAACTAATGAAAAACTGTTTTTT. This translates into CASSPRDRGLKTTNEKLFF. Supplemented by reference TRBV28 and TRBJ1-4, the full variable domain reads DVKVTQSSRYLVKRTGEKVFLECVQDMDHENMFWYRQDPGLGLRLIYFSYDVKMKEKGDIPEGYSVSREKKERFSLILESASTNQTSMYLCASSPRDRGLKTTNEKLFFGSGTQLSVL.

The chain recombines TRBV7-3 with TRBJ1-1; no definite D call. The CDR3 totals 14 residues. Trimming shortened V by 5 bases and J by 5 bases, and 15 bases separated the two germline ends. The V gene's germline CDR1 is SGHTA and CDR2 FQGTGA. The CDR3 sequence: CASSPGGRTTEAFF. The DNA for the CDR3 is TGTGCCAGCAGCCCCGGCGGGCGGACGACTGAAGCTTTCTTT.

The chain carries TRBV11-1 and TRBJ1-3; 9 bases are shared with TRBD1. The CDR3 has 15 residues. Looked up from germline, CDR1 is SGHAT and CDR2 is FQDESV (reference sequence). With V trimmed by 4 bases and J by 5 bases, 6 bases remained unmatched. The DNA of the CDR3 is TGTGCCAGCAGCTCTTGGACAGGGGAGAGAAACACCATATATTTT. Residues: CASSSWTGERNTIYF. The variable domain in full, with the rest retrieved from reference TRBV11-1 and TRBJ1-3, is EAEVAQSPRYKITEKSQAVAFWCDPISGHATLYWYRQILGQGPELLVQFQDESVVDDSQLPKDRFSAERLKGVDSTLKIQPAELGDSAMYLCASSSWTGERNTIYFGEGSWLTVV.

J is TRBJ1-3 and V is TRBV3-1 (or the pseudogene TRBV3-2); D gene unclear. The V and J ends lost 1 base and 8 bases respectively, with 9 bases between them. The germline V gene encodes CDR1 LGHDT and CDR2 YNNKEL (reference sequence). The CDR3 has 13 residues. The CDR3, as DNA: TGTGCCAGCAGCCAAGCGGGGAGGGACACCATATATTTT. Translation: CASSQAGRDTIYF.

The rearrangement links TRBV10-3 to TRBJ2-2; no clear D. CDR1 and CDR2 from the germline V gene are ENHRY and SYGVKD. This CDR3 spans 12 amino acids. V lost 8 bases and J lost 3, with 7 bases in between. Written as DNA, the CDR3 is TGTGCCATCCGGTCGGACACCGGGGAGCTGTTTTTT. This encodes CAIRSDTGELFF.

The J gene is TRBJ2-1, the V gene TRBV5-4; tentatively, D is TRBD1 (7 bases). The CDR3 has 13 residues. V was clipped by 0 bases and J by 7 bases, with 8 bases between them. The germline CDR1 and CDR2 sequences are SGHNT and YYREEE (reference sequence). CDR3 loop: CASSLAGGNEQFF. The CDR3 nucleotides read TGTGCCAGCAGCTTGGCAGGGGGGAATGAGCAGTTCTTC.

The CDR3 region is CASSSHGQARAEQYF. CDR3 DNA: TGCGCCAGCAGCTCTCACGGACAGGCGCGGGCCGAGCAGTACTTC. The rearrangement uses TRBV5-1 and TRBJ2-7; 7 bases agree with TRBD1. Germline assignment: CDR1 SGHRS and CDR2 YFSETQ. CDR3 size: 15 residues. Trimming cost V 3 bases and J 6 bases; bases outside gene matches: 12.

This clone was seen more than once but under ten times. The CDR3 loop is CATSDWGQGAWEQYF. The CDR3 DNA reads as TGTGCCACCAGTGATTGGGGACAGGGGGCTTGGGAGCAGTACTTC. This rearrangement joins TRBV24-1 to TRBJ2-7; 12 bases line up with TRBD1. The J segment lost 7 bases and the V segment lost 2 bases, leaving 5 bases of the junction unmatched. Looked up from germline, CDR1 is KGHDR and CDR2 is SFDVKD. This CDR3 has 15 amino acids.

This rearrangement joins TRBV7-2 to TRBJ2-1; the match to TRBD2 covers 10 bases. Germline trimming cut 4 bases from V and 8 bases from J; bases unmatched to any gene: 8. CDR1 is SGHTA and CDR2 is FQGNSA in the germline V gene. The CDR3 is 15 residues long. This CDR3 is CASSSGLAGEDEQFF. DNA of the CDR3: TGTGCCAGCAGCTCGGGGCTAGCGGGGGAGGATGAGCAGTTCTTC.

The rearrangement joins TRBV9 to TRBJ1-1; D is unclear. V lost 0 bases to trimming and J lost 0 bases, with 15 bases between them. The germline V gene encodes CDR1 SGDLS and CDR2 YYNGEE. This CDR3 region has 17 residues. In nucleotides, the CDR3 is TGTGCCAGCAGCGTAGTTCCCGAGATGATGATGAACACTGAAGCTTTCTTT. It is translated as CASSVVPEMMMNTEAFF.

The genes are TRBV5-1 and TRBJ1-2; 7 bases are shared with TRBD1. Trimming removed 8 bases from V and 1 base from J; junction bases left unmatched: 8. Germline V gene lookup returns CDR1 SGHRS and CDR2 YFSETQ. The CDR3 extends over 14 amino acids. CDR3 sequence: CASGTGQDNYGYTF. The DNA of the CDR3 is TGCGCCAGTGGGACCGGACAGGATAACTATGGCTACACCTTC.

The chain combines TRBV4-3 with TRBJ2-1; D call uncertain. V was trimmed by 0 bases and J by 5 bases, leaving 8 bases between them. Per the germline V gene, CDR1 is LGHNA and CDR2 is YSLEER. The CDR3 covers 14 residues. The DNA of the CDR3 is TGCGCCAGCAGCCAAGAGTTTACGGACAATGAGCAGTTCTTC. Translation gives CASSQEFTDNEQFF.

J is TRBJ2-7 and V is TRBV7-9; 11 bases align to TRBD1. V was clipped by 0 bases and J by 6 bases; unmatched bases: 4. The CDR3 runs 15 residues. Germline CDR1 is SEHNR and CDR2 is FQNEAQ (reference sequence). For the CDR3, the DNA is TGTGCCAGCAGCTTAGCCGGGACAGGGGGGTTCGAGCAGTACTTC. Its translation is CASSLAGTGGFEQYF.

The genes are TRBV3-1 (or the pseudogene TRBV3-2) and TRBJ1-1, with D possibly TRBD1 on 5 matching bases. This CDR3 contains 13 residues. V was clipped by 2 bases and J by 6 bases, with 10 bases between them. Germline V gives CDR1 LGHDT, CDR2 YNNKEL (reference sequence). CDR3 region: CASSQPGIPEAFF. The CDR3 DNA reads TGTGCCAGCAGCCAACCAGGGATCCCTGAAGCTTTCTTT.

The CDR3 reads CASSNPGEETQYF. DNA for the CDR3: TGCGCCAGCAGCAACCCGGGTGAGGAGACCCAGTACTTC. The J gene is TRBJ2-5, the V gene TRBV5-1; D gene unclear. Trimming took 4 bases from V and 5 from J, leaving 12 bases between them. Germline lookup yields CDR1 SGHRS and CDR2 YFSETQ. The CDR3 covers 13 residues.

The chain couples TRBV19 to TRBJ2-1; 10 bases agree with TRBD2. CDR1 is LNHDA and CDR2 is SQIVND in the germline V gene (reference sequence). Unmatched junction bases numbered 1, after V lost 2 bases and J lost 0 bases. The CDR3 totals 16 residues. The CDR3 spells CASSISGGGSYNEQFF. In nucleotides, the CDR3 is TGTGCCAGTAGTATAAGCGGGGGGGGCTCCTACAATGAGCAGTTCTTC.

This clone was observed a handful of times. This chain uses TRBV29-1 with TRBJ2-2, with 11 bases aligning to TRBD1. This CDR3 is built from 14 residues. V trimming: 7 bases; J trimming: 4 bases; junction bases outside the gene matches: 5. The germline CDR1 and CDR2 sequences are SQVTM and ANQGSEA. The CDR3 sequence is CSAGQGATTGELFF. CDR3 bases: TGCAGCGCCGGACAGGGGGCGACCACCGGGGAGCTGTTTTTT.

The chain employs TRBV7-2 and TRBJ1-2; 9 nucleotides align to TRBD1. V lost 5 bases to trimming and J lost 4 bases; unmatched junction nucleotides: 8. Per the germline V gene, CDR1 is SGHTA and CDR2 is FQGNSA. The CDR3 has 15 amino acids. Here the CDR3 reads CASSLTGTGTYGYTF. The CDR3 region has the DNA TGTGCCAGCAGCCTCACCGGGACAGGGACCTATGGCTACACCTTC.

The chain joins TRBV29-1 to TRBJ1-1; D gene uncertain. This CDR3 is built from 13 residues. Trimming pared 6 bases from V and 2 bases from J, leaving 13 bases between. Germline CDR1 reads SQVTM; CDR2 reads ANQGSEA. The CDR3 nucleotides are TGCAGCGTGGTTCAGTCAGGTAACACTGAAGCTTTCTTT. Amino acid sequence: CSVVQSGNTEAFF.

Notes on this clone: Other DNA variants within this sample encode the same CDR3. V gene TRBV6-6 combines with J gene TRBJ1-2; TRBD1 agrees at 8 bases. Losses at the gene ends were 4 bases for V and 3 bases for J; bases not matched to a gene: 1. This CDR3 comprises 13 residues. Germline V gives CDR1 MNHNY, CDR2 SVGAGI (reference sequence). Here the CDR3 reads CASSLQGDYGYTF. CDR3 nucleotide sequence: TGTGCCAGCAGTTTACAGGGGGACTATGGCTACACCTTC.

This CDR3 is CASSDLAGGAYEQYF. The CDR3 coding sequence is TGTGCCAGCAGTGACCTAGCCGGGGGGGCCTACGAGCAGTACTTC. The chain carries TRBV6-2 or TRBV6-3 and TRBJ2-7; 8 bases map to TRBD2. Germline CDR1 is MNHEY and CDR2 is SVGEGT. The CDR3 has 15 residues. V was clipped by 5 bases and J by 2 bases; unmatched bases: 8.

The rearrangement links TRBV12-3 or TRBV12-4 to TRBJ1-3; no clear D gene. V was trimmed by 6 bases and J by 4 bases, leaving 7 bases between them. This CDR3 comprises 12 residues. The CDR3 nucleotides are TGTGCCAGCAGGCTAGAAGGAAACACCATATATTTT. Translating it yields CASRLEGNTIYF.

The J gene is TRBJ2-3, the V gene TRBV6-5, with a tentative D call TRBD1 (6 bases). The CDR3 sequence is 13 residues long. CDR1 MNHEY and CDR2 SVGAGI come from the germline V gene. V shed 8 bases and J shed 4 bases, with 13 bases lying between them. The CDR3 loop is CASQTGYADTQYF. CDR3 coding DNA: TGTGCCAGCCAGACAGGTTACGCAGATACGCAGTATTTT.

The CDR3 reads CASSPIYAGNTIYF. DNA of the CDR3: TGTGCCAGCAGCCCTATATATGCTGGAAACACCATATATTTT. J is TRBJ1-3 and V is TRBV21-1. TRBV21-1 is an annotated pseudogene. The CDR3 extends over 14 amino acids.

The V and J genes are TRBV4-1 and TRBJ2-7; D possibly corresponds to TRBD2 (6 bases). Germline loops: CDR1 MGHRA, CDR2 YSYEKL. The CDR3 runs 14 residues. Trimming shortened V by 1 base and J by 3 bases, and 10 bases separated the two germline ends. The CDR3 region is CASSQVQEGYEQYF. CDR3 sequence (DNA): TGCGCCAGCAGCCAAGTCCAGGAGGGCTACGAGCAGTACTTC.